This section outlines one T cell receptor beta chain sequence together with its context. The sample comes from a study of blood T cell repertoires in COVID-19. About the research overall: PBMCs, B-cell-depleted T cells, or T cells provided the cDNA or gDNA that made up the material.

Generated by immunoSEQ multiplex PCR, the TCRdb table keeps only in-frame clones and is missing some. The sample contains 200,000 to 250,000 clones, around 87% of which appear only once. The sample consisted of PBMCs or T cells enriched from blood (not recorded which). This TCR was sampled from a man aged 25 to 40 who had been exposed to COVID-19.

The CDR3 DNA follows: TGTGCCAGTATCCTGGTCGGAGTTATGAACACTGAAGCTTTCTTT. It specifies CASILVGVMNTEAFF. The rearrangement uses TRBV19 and TRBJ1-1; D is undetermined. Per germline, CDR1 LNHDA and CDR2 SQIVND (reference sequence). Between the trimmed V and J ends, which lost 7 bases and 0 bases, there was a span of 15 bases. This CDR3 comprises 15 residues.